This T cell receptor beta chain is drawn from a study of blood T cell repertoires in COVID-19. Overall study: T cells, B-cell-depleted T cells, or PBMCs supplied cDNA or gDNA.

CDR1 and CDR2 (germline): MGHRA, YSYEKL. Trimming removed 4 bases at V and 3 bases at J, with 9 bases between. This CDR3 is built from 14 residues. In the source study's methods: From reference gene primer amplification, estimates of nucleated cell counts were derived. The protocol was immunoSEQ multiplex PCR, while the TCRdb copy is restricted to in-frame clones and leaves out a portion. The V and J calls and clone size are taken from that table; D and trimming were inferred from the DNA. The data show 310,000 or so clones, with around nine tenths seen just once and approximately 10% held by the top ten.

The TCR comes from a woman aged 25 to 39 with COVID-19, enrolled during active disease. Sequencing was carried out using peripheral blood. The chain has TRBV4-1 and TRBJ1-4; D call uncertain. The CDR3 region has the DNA TGCGCCAGCAGCCCCGGGAGGGCTAATGAAAAACTGTTTTTT. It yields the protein CASSPGRANEKLFF.